The source of this TCR beta chain is a study of CD8+ T cells in alopecia areata. V lost 3 bases to trimming and J lost 0 bases, with 8 bases between them. There are 15 residues in the CDR3. Per the germline V gene, CDR1 is NSQYPW and CDR2 is LRSPGD (reference sequence). Points on this clone: Genes and germline come from the mouse. The read is 4 residues too short to cover the CDR3 end, so that end is filled in from the germline J gene.

Sequencing templates came from extracted RNA that was reverse transcribed into cDNA. Produced via immunoSEQ multiplex PCR; TCRdb's table is partial and in-frame only. The specimen has approximately 280,000 clones, none found just once. Cutaneous lymph node cells were pooled, and they were sorted using CD4, CD8alpha, NKG2D, NKG2ACE and other markers. The chain uses TRBV1 and TRBJ2-2; D is perhaps TRBD1 (6 bases). Sequenced input: CD4+ T cells sorted from a lymph node. The receptor was derived from a C3H/HeJ mouse with alopecia areata. These mice share the MHC haplotype H2-k. The CDR3 region is CTCSAGHPNTGQLYF. Incomplete CDR3 DNA: TGCACCTGCAGTGCGGGACACCCAAACACCGGG.